This TCR beta chain was profiled in a study of blood T cell repertoires in COVID-19. Across the study: Researchers got acute and convalescent COVID-19 samples from the United States, Italy and Spain.

There are 16 residues in the CDR3. V lost 6 bases and J lost 7; bases outside the gene matches: 13. From germline, CDR1 is MDHEN and CDR2 SYDVKM. TCRdb keeps only in-frame clones here, not all; method: immunoSEQ multiplex PCR. Of 120,000 to 150,000 clones listed, around nine tenths were seen once; the top ten hold more than 4%. Sample: peripheral blood. The chain links TRBV28 to TRBJ2-2; 8 nucleotides agree with TRBD2. The sequence came from a woman in her thirties or forties with acute or convalescent COVID-19. The CDR3 coding sequence is TGTGCCAGCAGCTCCGGGACTAGTAGGGAGTACGGGGAGCTGTTTTTT. This translates into CASSSGTSREYGELFF.